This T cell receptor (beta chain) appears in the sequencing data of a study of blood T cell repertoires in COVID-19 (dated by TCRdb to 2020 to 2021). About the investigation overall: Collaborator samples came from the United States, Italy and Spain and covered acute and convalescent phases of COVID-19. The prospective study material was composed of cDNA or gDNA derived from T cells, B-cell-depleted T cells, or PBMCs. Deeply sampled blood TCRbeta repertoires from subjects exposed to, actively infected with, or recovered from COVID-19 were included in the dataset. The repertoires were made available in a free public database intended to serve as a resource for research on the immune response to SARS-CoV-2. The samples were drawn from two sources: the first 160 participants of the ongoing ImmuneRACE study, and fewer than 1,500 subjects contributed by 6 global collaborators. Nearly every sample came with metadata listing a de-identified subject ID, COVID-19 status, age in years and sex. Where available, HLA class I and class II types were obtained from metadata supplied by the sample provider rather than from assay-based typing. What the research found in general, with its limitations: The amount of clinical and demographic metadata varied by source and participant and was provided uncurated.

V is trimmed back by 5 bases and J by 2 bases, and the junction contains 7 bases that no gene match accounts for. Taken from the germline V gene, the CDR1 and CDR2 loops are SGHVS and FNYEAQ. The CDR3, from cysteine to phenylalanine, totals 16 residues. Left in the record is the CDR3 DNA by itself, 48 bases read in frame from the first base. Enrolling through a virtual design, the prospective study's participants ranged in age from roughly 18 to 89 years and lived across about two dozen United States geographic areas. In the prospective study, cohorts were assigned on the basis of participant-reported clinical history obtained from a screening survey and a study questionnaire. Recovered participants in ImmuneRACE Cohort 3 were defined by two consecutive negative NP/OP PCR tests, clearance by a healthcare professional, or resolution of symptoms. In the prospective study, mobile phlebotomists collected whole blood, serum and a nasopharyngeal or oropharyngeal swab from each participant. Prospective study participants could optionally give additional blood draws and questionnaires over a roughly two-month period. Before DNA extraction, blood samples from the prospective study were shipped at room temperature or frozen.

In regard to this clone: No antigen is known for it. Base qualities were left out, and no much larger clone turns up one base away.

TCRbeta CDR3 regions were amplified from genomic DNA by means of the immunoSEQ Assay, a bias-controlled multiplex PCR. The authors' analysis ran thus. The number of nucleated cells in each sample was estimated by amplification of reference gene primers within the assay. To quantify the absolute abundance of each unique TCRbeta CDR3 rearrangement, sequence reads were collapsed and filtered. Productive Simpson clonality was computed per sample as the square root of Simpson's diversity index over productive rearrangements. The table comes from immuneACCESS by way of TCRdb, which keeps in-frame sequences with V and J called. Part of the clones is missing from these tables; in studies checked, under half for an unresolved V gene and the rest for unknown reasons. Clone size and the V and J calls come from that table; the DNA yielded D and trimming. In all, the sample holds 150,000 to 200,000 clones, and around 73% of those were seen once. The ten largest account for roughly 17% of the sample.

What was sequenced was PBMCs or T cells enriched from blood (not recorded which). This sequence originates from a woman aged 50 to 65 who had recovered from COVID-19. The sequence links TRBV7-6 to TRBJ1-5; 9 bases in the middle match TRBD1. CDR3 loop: CASSRRQGERNQPQHF. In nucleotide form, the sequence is TGTGCCAGCAGCCGTAGACAGGGGGAGCGCAATCAGCCCCAGCATTTT.